This TCR beta chain was observed in a study of response to subunit inactivated influenza vaccine. V was clipped by 2 bases and J by 1 base, with 12 bases between them. This CDR3 is 15 amino acids long. The germline V gene encodes CDR1 MDHEN and CDR2 SYDVKM. TCRdb itself ran the RT-PCR reads through MiXCR, one entry per CDR3 protein. This table has about 570,000 distinct CDR3 sequences, about 11% appearing once. These data were also reused for a study on T cells expressing NK-cell markers. That paper adds: The cDNA for TCR beta came from 5'RACE template switching with UMIs. Seven HCMV-seropositive donors and one seronegative donor made up the eight sequenced donors. With an anti-gamma-delta TCR antibody, sorting in several experiments was kept to alpha-beta TCR T cells. Where a handful of donors were concerned, these clonotypes also led the CD3+CD56-NKG2C+ fraction.

The sequencing here drew on PBMCs from blood, taken on the day of vaccination. The TCR sequence derives from a man aged 50 to 59 who received an inactivated influenza vaccine. The genes are TRBV28 and TRBJ2-7, with a tentative D call TRBD2 (5 bases). The CDR3 loop is CASSLRGQASYEQYF. The CDR3 DNA sequence: TGTGCCAGCAGTTTAAGAGGGCAGGCGTCCTACGAGCAGTACTTC.